Presented here are 5 T cell receptor beta chains from one specimen sequenced in a study of cytomegalovirus exposure and HLA in healthy donors. The repertoire was sequenced with immunoSEQ multiplex PCR; TCRdb's copy has only in-frame clones and lacks some. The sample carries almost 65,000 clones, around 89% recorded once. The sample comprised PBMCs. These receptor sequences come from a woman aged 18-29 years in good health and CMV-seronegative.

The gene calls are TRBV2 and TRBJ2-7; D call uncertain. This CDR3 is 11 amino acids long. Germline V gives CDR1 SNHLY, CDR2 FYNNEI. V was trimmed by 7 bases and J by 3 bases, leaving 7 bases between them. This chain's CDR3 is CASTSGYEQYF. The CDR3 nucleotides read TGTGCCAGCACCTCCGGCTACGAGCAGTACTTC.

CDR3 amino acids: CASSLSGGRGGTDTQYF. In DNA form, the CDR3 reads TGTGCCAGCAGCTTGTCGGGGGGTCGAGGGGGCACAGATACGCAGTATTTT. This rearrangement joins TRBV7-2 to TRBJ2-3; 7 nucleotides agree with TRBD2. The V segment lost 3 bases and the J segment 1 base; nucleotides outside the gene matches: 10. This CDR3 is built from 17 residues. Per the germline V gene, CDR1 is SGHTA and CDR2 is FQGNSA.

CDR3 nucleotides: TGCGCCAGCAGCTCCAGAAACCCTACCGGGACATGGAGCTCTGGAAACACCATATATTTT. Translating gives CASSSRNPTGTWSSGNTIYF. The rearrangement links TRBV5-1 to TRBJ1-3; perhaps TRBD1 as D (6 bases). V was clipped by 3 bases and J by 0 bases, with 25 bases between them. Looked up from germline, CDR1 is SGHRS and CDR2 is YFSETQ. The CDR3 length is 20 residues.

CDR3 sequence: CSAFKMREQFF. The DNA of the CDR3 is TGCAGTGCGTTTAAGATGCGGGAGCAGTTCTTC. This rearrangement joins TRBV20-1 to TRBJ2-1; D remains unclear. The CDR3 spans 11 residues. CDR1 is DFQATT and CDR2 is SNEGSKA in the germline V gene (reference sequence). V lost 6 bases and J 10 bases, leaving 13 bases between the germline ends.

The chain joins TRBV9 to TRBJ1-2, with a possible D match to TRBD1 (6 bases). Germline values: CDR1 SGDLS, CDR2 YYNGEE. The CDR3 contains 14 residues. The V end was cut by 4 bases, the J end by 3 bases, with 13 bases between. CDR3 in DNA: TGTGCCAGCAGCCCCCGGGACATCCACTATGGCTACACCTTC. Its translation: CASSPRDIHYGYTF.